This T cell receptor beta chain came from a study of breast tumors, draining lymph nodes, adjacent tissues. Findings of the study overall: Tumor repertoires ranked between lymph nodes and nontumor tissue in diversity, with V and J gene preferences.

Per the germline V gene, CDR1 is LNHDA and CDR2 is SQIVND (reference sequence). The CDR3 contains 15 residues. V dropped 9 bases and J dropped 2 bases, with 17 bases sitting between them. Breast cancer patients provided tissue from their axillary draining lymph nodes. TCRdb fed the multiplex PCR reads into MiXCR, producing one record per CDR3 protein. The data show around 100,000 distinct CDR3 sequences, over 20% seen once. This clonotype was detected a few times. Antigen unknown. The sample was axillary lymph node tissue. V usage is TRBV19 and J usage is TRBJ2-1; D is unclear. The receptor was isolated from a female donor with breast cancer. Some clones in this sample may be carry-over from other donors' samples. In DNA, the CDR3 is TGTGCCAGCAGCATCGCTGGGGTTGCCTACAATGAGCAGTTCTTC. It codes for CASSIAGVAYNEQFF.